Below are 10 T cell receptor beta chains sequenced from a single sample in a study of blood T cell repertoires in COVID-19. Some clones are missing from TCRdb's copy, which holds only in-frame ones; the method was immunoSEQ multiplex PCR. The sample holds over 300,000 clones; around 88% are singletons and the top ten take under 2%. Sequencing input: peripheral blood. The source of these receptors is a woman in her forties or fifties with acute or convalescent COVID-19.

The rearrangement links TRBV10-3 to TRBJ2-1; TRBD2 matches 7 bases. The V gene's germline CDR1 is ENHRY and CDR2 SYGVKD. Trimming at V came to 5 bases and at J to 6 bases, leaving 7 bases not matched to a gene. This CDR3 spans 14 amino acids. The chain's CDR3 is CAISSGGTGNEQFF. CDR3 bases: TGTGCCATCAGTTCGGGAGGTACGGGCAATGAGCAGTTCTTC.

The chain joins TRBV28 to TRBJ2-7; 8 bases align to TRBD1. Trimming at V came to 5 bases and at J to 4 bases, leaving 4 bases not matched to a gene. The germline gives CDR1 MDHEN, CDR2 SYDVKM. The CDR3 extends over 13 amino acids. The DNA of the CDR3 is TGTGCCAGCAGTCACAGGGGGGTTTACGAGCAGTACTTC. The encoded protein is CASSHRGVYEQYF.

V is TRBV18 and J is TRBJ1-2; 7 nucleotides line up with TRBD1. Germline V gene lookup returns CDR1 KGHSH and CDR2 LQKENI. The CDR3 consists of 14 residues. J gave up 7 bases and V 2 bases, and 7 bases lay outside the gene matches. The DNA of the CDR3 is TGTGCCAGCTCACCATTTAAGACAGGGTCTGGCTACACCTTC. Translation gives CASSPFKTGSGYTF.

This chain links TRBV28 with TRBJ1-2, with TRBD1 matching over 11 bases. The germline V gene encodes CDR1 MDHEN and CDR2 SYDVKM. The V segment lost 5 bases and the J segment 3 bases; nucleotides outside the gene matches: 5. CDR3 length: 15 residues. CDR3 DNA: TGTGCCAGCAGTCCCCTGGGACAGGGGGACTATGGCTACACCTTC. Its translation is CASSPLGQGDYGYTF.

This chain joins TRBV27 and TRBJ2-7, with no clear D. The CDR3 contains 15 residues. The V gene's germline CDR1 is MNHEY and CDR2 SMNVEV (reference sequence). Trimming stripped 1 base from V and 2 bases from J, with 12 bases between. CDR3 sequence reads: CASSLYPRWPYEQYF. In DNA, the CDR3 is TGTGCCAGCAGTTTATACCCCAGGTGGCCCTACGAGCAGTACTTC.

The chain is built from TRBV28 and TRBJ2-7, with 9 bases matching TRBD1. The CDR3 is 14 residues long. CDR1 MDHEN and CDR2 SYDVKM come from the germline V gene. V dropped 4 bases and J dropped 9; count of bases not matched to a gene: 10. CDR3 nucleotide sequence: TGTGCCAGCAGTTCCGGGACAGGGTTACTTTTGCAGTACTTC. It yields the protein CASSSGTGLLLQYF. The full variable domain, in which reference TRBV28 and TRBJ2-7 provide the parts outside the CDR3, is DVKVTQSSRYLVKRTGEKVFLECVQDMDHENMFWYRQDPGLGLRLIYFSYDVKMKEKGDIPEGYSVSREKKERFSLILESASTNQTSMYLCASSSGTGLLLQYFGPGTRLTVT.

This clone was seen more than once but under ten times. The chain is built from TRBV28 and TRBJ1-6; 9 bases line up with TRBD1. Losses at the gene ends were 5 bases for V and 11 bases for J; bases not matched to a gene: 10. Germline CDR1 and CDR2: MDHEN and SYDVKM. CDR3 length: 15 residues. For the CDR3, the DNA is TGTGCCAGCAGTCCCCCGGGACAGGGAATAGCACCCCTCCACTTT. Protein product: CASSPPGQGIAPLHF.

V usage is TRBV7-9 and J usage is TRBJ2-7, with 11 bases identical to TRBD1. The CDR3 sequence is 14 residues long. Germline values: CDR1 SEHNR, CDR2 FQNEAQ (reference sequence). J lost 2 bases, V lost 5 bases, and 2 bases had no gene match. This CDR3 reads CASSRGQGAYEQYF. Written as DNA, the CDR3 is TGTGCCAGCAGCCGGGGACAGGGGGCCTACGAGCAGTACTTC.

This sequence joins TRBV27 and TRBJ2-7; TRBD2 matches 9 bases. V shed 5 bases and J 2 bases; nucleotides not matched to a gene: 10. CDR1 and CDR2 from the germline V gene are MNHEY and SMNVEV (reference sequence). This CDR3 is 16 amino acids long. CDR3 amino acids: CASSGGGLAVPYEQYF. The CDR3 region has the DNA TGTGCCAGCAGTGGTGGGGGACTAGCCGTTCCCTACGAGCAGTACTTC.

The genes are TRBV21-1 and TRBJ2-7; the D segment call TRBD1 is taken from the table without a DNA check. TRBV21-1 is classified as a pseudogene. The CDR3 runs 16 residues. Here the CDR3 reads CANTKGGAGGAGEQYF. The CDR3 bases are TGTGCCAACACTAAGGGAGGGGCAGGGGGCGCGGGCGAGCAGTACTTC.